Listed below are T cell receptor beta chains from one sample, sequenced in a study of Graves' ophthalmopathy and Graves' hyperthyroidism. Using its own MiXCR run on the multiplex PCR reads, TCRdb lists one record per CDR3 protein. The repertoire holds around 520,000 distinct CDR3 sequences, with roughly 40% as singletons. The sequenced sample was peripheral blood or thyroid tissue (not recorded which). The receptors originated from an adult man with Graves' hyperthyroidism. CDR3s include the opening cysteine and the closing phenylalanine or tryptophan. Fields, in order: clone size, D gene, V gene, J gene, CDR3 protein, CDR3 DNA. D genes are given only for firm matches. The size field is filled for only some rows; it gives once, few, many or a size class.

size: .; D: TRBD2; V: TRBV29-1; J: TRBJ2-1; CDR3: CSVEALAGVDEQFF; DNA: TGCAGCGTTGAGGCGCTAGCGGGAGTCGATGAGCAGTTCTTC
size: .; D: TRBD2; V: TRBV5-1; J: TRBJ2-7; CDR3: CASSPSGFGEQYF; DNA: TGCGCCAGCAGCCCTAGCGGGTTCGGTGAGCAGTACTTC
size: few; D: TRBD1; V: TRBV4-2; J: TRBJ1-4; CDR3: CASSQNDRGDEKLFF; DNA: TGTGCCAGCAGCCAAAACGACAGGGGGGATGAAAAACTGTTTTTT
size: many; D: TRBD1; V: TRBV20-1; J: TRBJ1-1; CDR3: CSARLQGGDTEAFF; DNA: TGCAGTGCTAGGTTACAGGGGGGTGACACTGAAGCTTTCTTT
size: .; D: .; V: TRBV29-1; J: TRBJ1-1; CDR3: CSVEEGAYRAFF; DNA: TGCAGCGTTGAAGAGGGGGCCTATAGGGCTTTCTTT
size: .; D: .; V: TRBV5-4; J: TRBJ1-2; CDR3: CASTFGARHDDGYTF; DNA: TGTGCCAGCACCTTCGGGGCCCGACATGATGATGGCTACACCTTC
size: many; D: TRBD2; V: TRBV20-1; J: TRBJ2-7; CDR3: CSASPGLAYEQYF; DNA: TGCAGTGCTAGTCCCGGACTAGCCTACGAGCAGTACTTC
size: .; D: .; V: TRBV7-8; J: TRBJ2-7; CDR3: CASSSNTGSYEQYF; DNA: TGTGCCAGCAGCTCGAACACCGGGAGTTACGAGCAGTACTTC
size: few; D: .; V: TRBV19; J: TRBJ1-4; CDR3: CASSMRGTNEKLFF; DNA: TGTGCCAGTAGTATGCGGGGGACTAATGAAAAACTGTTTTTT
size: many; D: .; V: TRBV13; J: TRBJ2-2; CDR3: CASSLVYTGELFF; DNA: TGTGCCAGCAGCTTAGTGTACACCGGGGAGCTGTTTTTT
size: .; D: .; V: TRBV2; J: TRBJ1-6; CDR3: CAWSSIRGQPNSPLHF; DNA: TGTGCCTGGAGTTCAATCCGAGGTCAGCCGAATTCACCCCTCCACTTT
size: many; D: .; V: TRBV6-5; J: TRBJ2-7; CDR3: CASSDPAGSYEQYF; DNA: TGTGCCAGCAGTGACCCGGCGGGGTCCTACGAGCAGTACTTC
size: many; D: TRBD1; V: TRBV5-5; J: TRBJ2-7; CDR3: CASSLTGTGLYEQYF; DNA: TGTGCCAGCAGCTTGACCGGGACAGGGTTGTACGAGCAGTACTTC
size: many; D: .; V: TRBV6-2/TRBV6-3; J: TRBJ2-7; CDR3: CASSYLAGGGYEQYF; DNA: TGTGCCAGCAGTTACTTGGCCGGAGGCGGCTACGAGCAGTACTTC
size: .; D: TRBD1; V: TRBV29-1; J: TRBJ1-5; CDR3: CSVLTGGQPQHF; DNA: TGCAGCGTTTTAACAGGGGGTCAGCCCCAGCATTTT
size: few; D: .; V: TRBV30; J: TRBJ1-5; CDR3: CAWSVPSNQPQHF; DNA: TGTGCCTGGAGTGTGCCCAGCAATCAGCCCCAGCATTTT
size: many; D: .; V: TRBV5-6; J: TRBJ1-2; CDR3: CASSLPTGNYGYTF; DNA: TGTGCCAGCAGCTTACCAACAGGGAACTATGGCTACACCTTC
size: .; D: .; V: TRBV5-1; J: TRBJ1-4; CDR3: CASSPTEATNEKLFF; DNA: TGCGCCAGCAGCCCTACTGAAGCAACTAATGAAAAACTGTTTTTT
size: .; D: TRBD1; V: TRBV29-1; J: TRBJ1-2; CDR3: CSVELNRGANYGYTF; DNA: TGCAGCGTTGAGTTGAACAGGGGCGCTAACTATGGCTACACCTTC
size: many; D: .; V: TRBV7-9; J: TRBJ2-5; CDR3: CASSFSEQETQYF; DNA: TGTGCCAGCAGCTTCTCAGAACAAGAGACCCAGTACTTC
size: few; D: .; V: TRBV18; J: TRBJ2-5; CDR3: CASSPPVGIQETQYF; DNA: TGTGCCAGCTCACCACCGGTGGGGATCCAAGAGACCCAGTACTTC
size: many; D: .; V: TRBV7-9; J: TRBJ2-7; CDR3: CASSSPDGPYEQYF; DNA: TGTGCCAGCAGTTCACCCGACGGTCCCTACGAGCAGTACTTC
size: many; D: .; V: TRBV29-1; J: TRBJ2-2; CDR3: CSVHSNNQGETGELFF; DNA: TGCAGCGTTCACTCAAATAATCAGGGAGAGACCGGGGAGCTGTTTTTT
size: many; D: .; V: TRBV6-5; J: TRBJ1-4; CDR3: CASSYSRHEKLFF; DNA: TGTGCCAGCAGTTACTCGAGACATGAAAAACTGTTTTTT
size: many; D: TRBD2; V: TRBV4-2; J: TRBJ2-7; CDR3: CASSQGGLAAYEQYF; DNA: TGTGCCAGCAGCCAAGGAGGACTAGCGGCCTACGAGCAGTACTTC
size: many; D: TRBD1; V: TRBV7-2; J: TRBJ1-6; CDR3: CASSTLGQGQSYNSPLHF; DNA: TGTGCCAGCAGCACCCTCGGACAGGGGCAATCCTATAATTCACCCCTCCACTTT
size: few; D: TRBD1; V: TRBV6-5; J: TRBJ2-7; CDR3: CASSNRQGVNYEQYF; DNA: TGTGCCAGCAGTAACCGACAGGGGGTTAATTACGAGCAGTACTTC
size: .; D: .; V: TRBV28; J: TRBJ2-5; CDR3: CASSLRLVQKTQYF; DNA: TGTGCCAGCAGTTTACGCTTAGTCCAAAAGACCCAGTACTTC
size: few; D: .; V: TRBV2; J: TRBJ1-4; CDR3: CASSGGTPHDPLKNEKLFF; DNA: TGTGCCAGCAGTGGCGGGACACCGCACGACCCTCTGAAAAATGAAAAACTGTTTTTT